A single sample is the source of the 22 T cell receptor beta chains below, sequenced in a study of blood T cell repertoires in COVID-19. The assay was immunoSEQ multiplex PCR, and TCRdb's table has in-frame clones only and misses some. This repertoire shows about 160,000 clones, around 80% found once; its top ten account for 9.5% to 11%. Material for sequencing was peripheral blood. The receptor source for this set is a man aged 55 to 70 with active or convalescent COVID-19.

The chain uses TRBV7-9 and TRBJ2-3, with 9 bases matching TRBD2. V lost 1 base, J lost 2 bases, and 1 base stayed unmatched. CDR1 is SEHNR, CDR2 FQNEAQ, per germline (reference sequence). The CDR3 sequence is 15 residues long. CDR3 protein: CASSLVAGVTDTQYF. The CDR3 DNA reads as TGTGCCAGCAGCTTAGTAGCGGGGGTCACAGATACGCAGTATTTT.

The chain employs TRBV2 and TRBJ2-2; 8 positions agree with TRBD2. V lost 6 bases and J lost 4; bases outside the gene matches: 10. Germline CDR1 and CDR2: SNHLY and FYNNEI. The CDR3 spans 16 residues. The CDR3: CASRSGLAGSTGELFF. Here the CDR3 DNA reads TGTGCCAGCAGGAGTGGGCTAGCGGGTTCCACCGGGGAGCTGTTTTTT.

The rearrangement links TRBV19 to TRBJ1-5, with TRBD1 as a possible D gene (5 bases). The ends were cut back, 3 bases at V and 0 bases at J, with 6 bases in the middle. The CDR3 contains 14 residues. Germline CDR1 and CDR2: LNHDA and SQIVND (reference sequence). The CDR3 here is CASSIRVSNQPQHF. In DNA form, the CDR3 reads TGTGCCAGTAGTATCAGGGTTAGCAATCAGCCCCAGCATTTT.

J is TRBJ1-5 and V is TRBV2; D ambiguous. The V and J ends lost 6 bases and 3 bases respectively, with 6 bases between them. Germline CDR1 reads SNHLY; CDR2 reads FYNNEI. The CDR3 sequence is 12 residues long. The CDR3 region has the DNA TGTGCCAGCAGGCGGATCAATCAGCCCCAGCATTTT. Its translation is CASRRINQPQHF.

This chain connects TRBV4-1 to TRBJ2-7, with 11 nucleotides matching TRBD2. The CDR3 runs 17 residues. The J segment lost 2 bases and the V segment lost 0 bases, leaving 6 bases of the junction unmatched. Germline V CDR1 and CDR2: MGHRA, YSYEKL. The CDR3 loop is CASSQEPSGGSTYEQYF. As DNA, the CDR3 is TGCGCCAGCAGCCAAGAGCCTAGCGGGGGGTCCACCTACGAGCAGTACTTC.

This chain connects TRBV30 to TRBJ2-7; a possible D gene is TRBD1 (5 bases). Looked up from germline, CDR1 is GTSNPN and CDR2 is SVGIG (reference sequence). The CDR3 extends over 12 amino acids. V was cut by 7 bases and J by 2 bases, with 12 bases left in between. CDR3 coding DNA: TGTGCCTACGACAGTAGAACCTACGAGCAGTACTTC. Protein sequence: CAYDSRTYEQYF.

The chain has TRBV5-6 and TRBJ1-2, with a possible D match to TRBD1 (5 bases). CDR1 is SGHDT, CDR2 YYEEEE, per germline. CDR3 size: 17 residues. Trimming removed 3 bases from V and 4 bases from J, with 22 bases in between. CDR3 protein: CASSSRPSAGLSYGYTF. In nucleotides, the CDR3 is TGTGCCAGCAGCTCCCGTCCATCCGCAGGGCTATCCTATGGCTACACCTTC.

The V and J genes are TRBV2 and TRBJ1-4, with 11 positions matching TRBD1. CDR1 SNHLY and CDR2 FYNNEI come from the germline V gene. With V trimmed by 4 bases and J by 8 bases, 6 bases remained unmatched. The CDR3 extends over 15 amino acids. The CDR3, as DNA: TGTGCCAGCAGTGCCGGACAGGGGGCTGCAGAAAAACTGTTTTTT. Protein product: CASSAGQGAAEKLFF.

This chain connects TRBV4-1 to TRBJ2-1; 11 positions match TRBD2. V dropped 1 base and J dropped 0; count of bases not matched to a gene: 5. This CDR3 region has 18 residues. The germline gives CDR1 MGHRA, CDR2 YSYEKL. The CDR3 reads CASSQVLAGVSSYNEQFF. The CDR3 DNA is TGCGCCAGCAGCCAAGTACTAGCGGGGGTCAGCTCCTACAATGAGCAGTTCTTC.

At least ten counts were recorded for this clone. The chain carries TRBV12-3 or TRBV12-4 and TRBJ2-1; D gene uncertain. This CDR3 spans 12 amino acids. Trimming cost V 1 base and J 8 bases, with 6 bases left between them. The CDR3 sequence: CASSLGLDEQFF. CDR3 nucleotide sequence: TGTGCCAGCAGTTTAGGGCTCGATGAGCAGTTCTTC.

The V call is TRBV6-1, the J call TRBJ2-5, with D tentatively TRBD2 (5 bases). V lost 2 bases and J 5 bases, leaving 9 bases between the germline ends. The CDR3 sequence is 13 residues long. Looked up from germline, CDR1 is MNHNS and CDR2 is SASEGT. The CDR3 region has the DNA TGTGCCAGCAGTGAATCCCCGGGGGAGACCCAGTACTTC. This codes for CASSESPGETQYF.

This chain joins TRBV7-6 and TRBJ2-7; 7 bases are a match to TRBD1. Per germline, CDR1 SGHVS and CDR2 FNYEAQ. The J segment lost 8 bases and the V segment lost 5 bases, leaving 6 bases of the junction unmatched. The length of the CDR3 is 12 residues. As DNA, the CDR3 is TGTGCCAGCAGCCAAGACAGGGCCAAGCAGTACTTC. This sequence encodes CASSQDRAKQYF.

The chain carries TRBV29-1 and TRBJ1-1; 7 bases agree with TRBD1. This CDR3 has 13 amino acids. The junction had 9 bases not matched to a gene; V was cut back by 7 bases and J by 4 bases. Germline V gene sequence: CDR1 SQVTM, CDR2 ANQGSEA. The CDR3 loop is CSALTGSGTEAFF. The CDR3 nucleotides are TGCAGCGCATTGACAGGGTCGGGCACTGAAGCTTTCTTT. The whole variable domain, remainder taken from reference TRBV29-1 and TRBJ1-1, is SAVISQKPSRDICQRGTSLTIQCQVDSQVTMMFWYRQQPGQSLTLIATANQGSEATYESGFVIDKFPISRPNLTFSTLTVSNMSPEDSSIYLCSALTGSGTEAFFGQGTRLTVV.

Only a few counts were recorded for this clone. CDR3 loop: CASSPRVGQTEAFF. The CDR3, as DNA: TGCGCCAGCAGCCCCCGGGTGGGGCAAACTGAAGCTTTCTTT. This sequence joins TRBV4-1 and TRBJ1-1; weak D call: TRBD1 (5 bases). The V end was cut by 4 bases, the J end by 5 bases, with 14 bases between. There are 14 residues in the CDR3. Germline lookup yields CDR1 MGHRA and CDR2 YSYEKL.

The chain is built from TRBV28 and TRBJ1-2, with D tentatively TRBD1 (6 bases). Deletions cut 4 bases from V and 1 base from J, with 13 bases between. The CDR3 is 15 residues long. Germline values: CDR1 MDHEN, CDR2 SYDVKM. CDR3 loop: CASSSPGHINYGYTF. Here the CDR3 DNA reads TGTGCCAGCAGTTCACCGGGACACATTAACTATGGCTACACCTTC.

This chain links TRBV5-4 with TRBJ2-5; maybe TRBD2 (5 bases). The V gene's germline CDR1 is SGHNT and CDR2 YYREEE (reference sequence). The CDR3 contains 15 residues. The ends were cut back, 4 bases at V and 5 bases at J, with 18 bases in the middle. The CDR3 nucleotides read TGTGCCAGCAGCCCCCGGGCTAGCACAAAGGAGACCCAGTACTTC. It is translated as CASSPRASTKETQYF.

The rearrangement links TRBV6-4 to TRBJ2-2; TRBD1 is a possible D gene (7 bases). V was pared by 6 bases and J by 4 bases, with 9 bases between. This CDR3 is built from 13 residues. CDR1 and CDR2 from the germline V gene are MRHNA and SNTAGT. The CDR3 sequence is CASSRGATGELFF. The CDR3 region has the DNA TGTGCCAGCAGCAGGGGGGCCACCGGGGAGCTGTTTTTT.

The rearrangement joins TRBV7-9 to TRBJ1-4, with 7 bases aligning to TRBD1. Germline V gives CDR1 SEHNR, CDR2 FQNEAQ (reference sequence). The CDR3 totals 13 residues. Unmatched junction bases numbered 4, after V lost 6 bases and J lost 6 bases. CDR3 coding DNA: TGTGCCAGCAGGAGAGACAGGGATGAAAAACTGTTTTTT. Translated: CASRRDRDEKLFF. Complete variable domain (other parts from reference TRBV7-9 and TRBJ1-4): DTGVSQNPRHKITKRGQNVTFRCDPISEHNRLYWYRQTLGQGPEFLTYFQNEAQLEKSRLLSDRFSAERPKGSFSTLEIQRTEQGDSAMYLCASRRDRDEKLFFGSGTQLSVL.

Comments on this clone: One end of the junction does not line up with germline, which may come from a read error. The rearrangement links TRBV7-3 to TRBJ2-7; tentatively, D is TRBD2 (5 bases). This CDR3 comprises 10 residues. Germline assignment: CDR1 SGHTA and CDR2 FQGTGA. CDR3: CASSFTGKHF. CDR3 DNA: TGTGCCAGCAGCTTCACCGGGAAGCACTTC. Variable domain in full (rest from reference TRBV7-3 and TRBJ2-7): GAGVSQTPSNKVTEKGKYVELRCDPISGHTALYWYRQSLGQGPEFLIYFQGTGAADDSGLPNDRFFAVRPEGSVSTLKIQRTERGDSAVYLCASSFTGKHFGPGTRLTVT.

The gene calls are TRBV6-1 and TRBJ1-2, with 8 bases identical to TRBD1. CDR1 MNHNS and CDR2 SASEGT come from the germline V gene. Trimming cost V 1 base and J 7 bases; bases outside gene matches: 2. The length of the CDR3 is 13 residues. The CDR3 DNA is TGTGCCAGCAGTGAAGGGACAGGGTTTGGCTACACCTTC. Amino acid sequence: CASSEGTGFGYTF.

DNA of the CDR3: TGCGCCAGCAGTGAGTCAGTAGCGGGAGGGCTCTACGAGCAGTACTTC. Translated, it gives CASSESVAGGLYEQYF. The V gene is TRBV10-1, the J gene TRBJ2-7, with 11 positions matching TRBD2. After removal of 0 bases from V and 3 bases from J, the junction contained 4 bases not matched to a gene. Per the germline V gene, CDR1 is WNHNN and CDR2 is SYGVQD (reference sequence). The CDR3 sequence is 16 residues long.

The V and J genes are TRBV5-1 and TRBJ2-5, with 14 bases lining up with TRBD2. The V and J ends lost 4 bases and 5 bases, in that order; junction bases with no gene match: 7. Germline-derived CDR1 and CDR2 are SGHRS and YFSETQ. The CDR3 runs to 16 residues. The chain's CDR3 is CASSPRTSGGTETQYF. The CDR3 DNA sequence: TGCGCCAGCAGCCCCCGGACTAGCGGGGGGACGGAGACCCAGTACTTC.